The 20 T cell receptor beta chains below all came from one sample that was sequenced in a study of blood T cell repertoires in COVID-19. Sequenced by immunoSEQ multiplex PCR; TCRdb stores in-frame clones only, minus some. The data hold around 140,000 clones, with more than 75% observed a single time. Sequencing was performed on peripheral blood. Receptor source: a human donor with acute or convalescent COVID-19. The donor label of this sample is uncertain.

Only a few counts were recorded for this clone. This chain uses TRBV10-3 with TRBJ2-7; 8 nucleotides align to TRBD1. The ends lost 6 bases at V and 12 bases at J; junction bases unmatched: 7. Germline V CDR1 and CDR2: ENHRY, SYGVKD. The CDR3 totals 11 residues. The CDR3 DNA sequence: TGTGCCATCAGGGCTGGACAGGGACCGTACTTC. Residues: CAIRAGQGPYF.

The CDR3 nucleotides read TGTGCCAGCAGTTTCCGGTCAGGGGGAATACCCCTCCACTTT. Translating it yields CASSFRSGGIPLHF. The genes are TRBV28 and TRBJ1-6; 7 bases are shared with TRBD1. Germline CDR1 MDHEN, CDR2 SYDVKM. After removal of 3 bases from V and 12 bases from J, the junction contained 8 bases not matched to a gene. This CDR3 contains 14 residues.

The J gene is TRBJ2-1, the V gene TRBV7-2, with D unresolved. V was clipped by 5 bases and J by 8 bases, with 16 bases between them. The CDR3 consists of 14 residues. The V gene's germline CDR1 is SGHTA and CDR2 FQGNSA. The CDR3 DNA reads as TGTGCCAGCAGCCTACTCCCCCCGCTAGATGAGCAGTTCTTC. It translates to CASSLLPPLDEQFF.

The gene calls are TRBV9 and TRBJ2-2, with 8 positions matching TRBD2. CDR3 size: 16 residues. Germline V CDR1 and CDR2: SGDLS, YYNGEE. The junction had 7 bases not matched to a gene; V was cut back by 4 bases and J by 2 bases. CDR3 in amino acids: CASSTKLAANTGELFF. The DNA for the CDR3 is TGTGCCAGCAGCACCAAACTAGCGGCTAACACCGGGGAGCTGTTTTTT. The complete variable domain, with remaining parts taken from reference TRBV9 and TRBJ2-2, reads DSGVTQTPKHLITATGQRVTLRCSPRSGDLSVYWYQQSLDQGLQFLIQYYNGEERAKGNILERFSAQQFPDLHSELNLSSLELGDSALYFCASSTKLAANTGELFFGEGSRLTVL.

The V gene is TRBV10-3, the J gene TRBJ1-2; TRBD1 is a possible D gene (6 bases). Germline CDR1 ENHRY, CDR2 SYGVKD. There are 17 residues in the CDR3. V shed 3 bases and J shed 0 bases, with 17 bases lying between them. CDR3 residues: CAISDRTDSRSNYGYTF. The CDR3 nucleotides are TGTGCCATCAGTGACCGGACAGACAGTAGATCTAACTATGGCTACACCTTC.

This clone was seen just once. This chain's CDR3 is CASSLDLPVGAWDTEAFF. Written as DNA, the CDR3 is TGCGCCAGCAGCTTGGACCTTCCAGTTGGGGCGTGGGACACTGAAGCTTTCTTT. The chain couples TRBV5-1 to TRBJ1-1; tentatively, D is TRBD1 (5 bases). This CDR3 is 18 amino acids long. Germline V CDR1 and CDR2: SGHRS, YFSETQ. Trimming cost V 0 bases and J 3 bases, with 21 bases left between them.

The V and J genes are TRBV19 and TRBJ2-6; 9 bases agree with TRBD2. V was pared by 5 bases and J by 0 bases, with 8 bases of the junction left unmatched. Germline CDR1 and CDR2: LNHDA and SQIVND (reference sequence). The CDR3 length is 18 residues. The CDR3 loop is CASSPDAGGASGANVLTF. The DNA for the CDR3 is TGTGCCAGTAGTCCAGACGCGGGGGGGGCCTCTGGGGCCAACGTCCTGACTTTC.

This sequence joins TRBV6-2 or TRBV6-3 and TRBJ2-1; 14 bases are a match to TRBD2. The CDR3 covers 15 residues. The V and J ends lost 5 bases and 6 bases, in that order; junction bases with no gene match: 3. In germline, CDR1 is MNHEY, CDR2 SVGEGT. The CDR3 loop reads CASSQTSGRVNEQFF. As DNA, the CDR3 is TGTGCCAGCAGTCAGACTAGCGGGAGGGTCAATGAGCAGTTCTTC.

CDR3 amino acids: CASSYRTPAYEQYF. CDR3 nucleotides: TGTGCCAGCAGTTACCGGACACCTGCCTACGAGCAGTACTTC. The rearrangement uses TRBV6-2 or TRBV6-3 and TRBJ2-7, with D possibly matching TRBD1 (5 bases). The V end was cut by 2 bases, the J end by 2 bases, with 10 bases between. The germline V gene encodes CDR1 MNHEY and CDR2 SVGEGT. The CDR3 runs to 14 residues.

V usage is TRBV11-3 and J usage is TRBJ2-1, with TRBD1 matching over 8 bases. Germline loops: CDR1 SGHNT, CDR2 YENEEA. The trim removed 4 bases at V and 2 bases at J, leaving 4 bases unmatched. The CDR3 sequence is 15 residues long. CDR3 protein: CASSSRTGTYNEQFF. For the CDR3, the DNA is TGTGCCAGCAGCTCCCGGACAGGGACCTACAATGAGCAGTTCTTC.

The rearrangement links TRBV7-9 to TRBJ1-4; 10 nucleotides line up with TRBD1. The CDR3 runs 14 residues. Germline CDR1 SEHNR, CDR2 FQNEAQ (reference sequence). V shed 5 bases and J 6 bases; nucleotides not matched to a gene: 3. CDR3 residues: CASSRDRGDEKLFF. The CDR3 region has the DNA TGTGCCAGCAGCCGGGACAGGGGAGATGAAAAACTGTTTTTT.

The chain recombines TRBV5-1 with TRBJ2-5; the D gene is possibly TRBD2 (6 bases). CDR3 length: 16 amino acids. Looked up from germline, CDR1 is SGHRS and CDR2 is YFSETQ. Trimming removed 7 bases from V and 5 bases from J, with 24 bases in between. As DNA, the CDR3 is TGCGCCAGCTCCCCGGGGTCAAACTCCGGAGGGGAGACCCAGTACTTC. It encodes CASSPGSNSGGETQYF.

The chain carries TRBV7-2 and TRBJ1-1; D is perhaps TRBD1 (6 bases). The CDR3 runs to 18 residues. Per the germline V gene, CDR1 is SGHTA and CDR2 is FQGNSA. V lost 3 bases, J lost 4 bases, and 24 bases lay in between. For the CDR3, the DNA is TGTGCCAGCAGCTTTTTACGGGACAAAGCCCCCCTCCTCACTGAAGCTTTCTTT. Amino acids: CASSFLRDKAPLLTEAFF.

The J gene is TRBJ1-1, the V gene TRBV9; 7 bases align to TRBD1. The junction had 10 bases not matched to a gene; V was cut back by 3 bases and J by 5 bases. The CDR3 has 15 amino acids. The germline V gene has CDR1 SGDLS and CDR2 YYNGEE. CDR3 protein: CASSAFGQGETEAFF. In nucleotides, the CDR3 is TGTGCCAGCAGCGCCTTTGGGCAGGGGGAGACTGAAGCTTTCTTT.

The J gene is TRBJ2-4, the V gene TRBV19, with 8 bases identical to TRBD2. Unmatched junction bases numbered 8, after V lost 10 bases and J lost 3 bases. Germline CDR1 is LNHDA and CDR2 is SQIVND (reference sequence). The CDR3 is 14 residues long. In DNA, the CDR3 is TGTGCCACCGCCGGGGGGGCTGGCAAAAACATTCAGTACTTC. Translation gives CATAGGAGKNIQYF.

This clone was observed a handful of times. The chain couples TRBV7-9 to TRBJ1-1; TRBD1 agrees at 8 bases. The germline V gene encodes CDR1 SEHNR and CDR2 FQNEAQ (reference sequence). The V segment lost 5 bases and the J segment 0 bases; nucleotides outside the gene matches: 5. This CDR3 contains 15 residues. The CDR3 bases are TGTGCCAGCAGCCTGCGGACAGGGATGAACACTGAAGCTTTCTTT. The encoded protein is CASSLRTGMNTEAFF.

This clone has a single count. The chain links TRBV7-2 to TRBJ2-7; 11 bases match TRBD2. The junction had 2 bases not matched to a gene; V was cut back by 4 bases and J by 0 bases. Per germline, CDR1 SGHTA and CDR2 FQGNSA. The CDR3 is 15 amino acids. CDR3 DNA: TGTGCCAGCAGCTGGGGACTAGCGGCCTCCTACGAGCAGTACTTC. Translating gives CASSWGLAASYEQYF.

The V gene is TRBV3-1 (or the pseudogene TRBV3-2), the J gene TRBJ1-6; D ambiguous. The germline gives CDR1 LGHDT, CDR2 YNNKEL (reference sequence). V lost 5 bases, J lost 0 bases, and 5 bases lay in between. This CDR3 is built from 14 residues. CDR3 DNA: TGTGCCAGCAGCGAGAGCTCCTATAATTCACCCCTCCACTTT. It translates to CASSESSYNSPLHF.

The J gene is TRBJ1-3, the V gene TRBV18; 9 positions agree with TRBD1. The CDR3 is 16 amino acids. CDR1 and CDR2 (germline): KGHSH, LQKENI. V gave up 3 bases and J gave up 8 bases; unmatched junction bases: 11. CDR3 loop: CASSPTQDRGVHTIYF. The DNA for the CDR3 is TGTGCCAGCTCACCTACCCAGGACAGGGGAGTACACACCATATATTTT.

The CDR3 protein is CASSPPAANKETQYF. CDR3 coding DNA: TGTGCCAGCAGCCCCCCCGCGGCGAACAAAGAGACCCAGTACTTC. The genes are TRBV3-1 (or the pseudogene TRBV3-2) and TRBJ2-5; D is undetermined. The CDR3 sequence is 15 residues long. V was pared by 4 bases and J by 3 bases, with 15 bases between. CDR1 LGHDT and CDR2 YNNKEL come from the germline V gene (reference sequence).